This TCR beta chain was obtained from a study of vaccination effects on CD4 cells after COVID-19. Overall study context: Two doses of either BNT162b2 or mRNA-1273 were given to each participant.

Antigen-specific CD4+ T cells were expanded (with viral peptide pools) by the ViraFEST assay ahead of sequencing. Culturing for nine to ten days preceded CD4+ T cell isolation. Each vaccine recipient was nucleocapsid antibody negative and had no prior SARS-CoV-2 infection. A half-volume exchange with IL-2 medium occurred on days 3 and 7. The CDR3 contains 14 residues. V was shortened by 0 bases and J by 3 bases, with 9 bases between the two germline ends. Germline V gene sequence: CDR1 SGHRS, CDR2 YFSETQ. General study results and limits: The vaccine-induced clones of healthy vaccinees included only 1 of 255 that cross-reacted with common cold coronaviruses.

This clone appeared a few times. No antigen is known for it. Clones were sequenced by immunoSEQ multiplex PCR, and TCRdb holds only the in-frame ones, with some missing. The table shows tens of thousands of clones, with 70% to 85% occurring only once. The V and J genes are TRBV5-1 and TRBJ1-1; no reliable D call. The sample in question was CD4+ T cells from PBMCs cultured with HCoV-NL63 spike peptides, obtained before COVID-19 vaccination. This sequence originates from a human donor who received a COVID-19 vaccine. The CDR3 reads CASSLVRVDTEAFF. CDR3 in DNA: TGCGCCAGCAGCTTGGTAAGGGTCGACACTGAAGCTTTCTTT.